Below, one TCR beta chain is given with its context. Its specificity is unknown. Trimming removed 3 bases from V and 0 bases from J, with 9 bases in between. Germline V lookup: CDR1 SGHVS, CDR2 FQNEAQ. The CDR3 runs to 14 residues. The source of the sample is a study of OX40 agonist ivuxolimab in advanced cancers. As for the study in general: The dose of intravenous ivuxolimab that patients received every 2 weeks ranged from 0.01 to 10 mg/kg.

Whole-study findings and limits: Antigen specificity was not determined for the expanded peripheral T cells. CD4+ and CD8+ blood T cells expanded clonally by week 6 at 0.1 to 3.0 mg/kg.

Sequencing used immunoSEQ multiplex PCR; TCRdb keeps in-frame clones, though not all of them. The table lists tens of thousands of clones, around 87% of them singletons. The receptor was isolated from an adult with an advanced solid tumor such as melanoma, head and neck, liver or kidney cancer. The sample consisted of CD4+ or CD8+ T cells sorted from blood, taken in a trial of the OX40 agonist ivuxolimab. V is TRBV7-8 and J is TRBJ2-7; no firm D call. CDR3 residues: CASSLVVSSYEQYF. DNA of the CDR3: TGTGCCAGCAGCTTGGTGGTGAGCTCCTACGAGCAGTACTTC. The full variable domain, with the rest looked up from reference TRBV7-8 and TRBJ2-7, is GAGVSQSPRYKVAKRGQDVALRCDPISGHVSLFWYQQALGQGPEFLTYFQNEAQLDKSGLPSDRFFAERPEGSVSTLKIQRTQQEDSAVYLCASSLVVSSYEQYFGPGTRLTVT.